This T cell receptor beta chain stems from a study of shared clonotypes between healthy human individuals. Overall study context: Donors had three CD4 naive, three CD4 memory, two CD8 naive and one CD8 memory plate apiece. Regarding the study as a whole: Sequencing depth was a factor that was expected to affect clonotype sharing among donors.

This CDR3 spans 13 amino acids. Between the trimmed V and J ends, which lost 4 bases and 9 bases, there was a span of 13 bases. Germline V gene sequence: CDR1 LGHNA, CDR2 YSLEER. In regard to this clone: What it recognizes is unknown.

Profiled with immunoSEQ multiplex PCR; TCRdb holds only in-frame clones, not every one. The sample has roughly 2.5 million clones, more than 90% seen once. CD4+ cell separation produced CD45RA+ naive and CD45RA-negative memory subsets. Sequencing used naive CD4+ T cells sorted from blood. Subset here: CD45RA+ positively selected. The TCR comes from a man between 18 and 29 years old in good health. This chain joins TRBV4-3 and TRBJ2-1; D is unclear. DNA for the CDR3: TGCGCCAGCAGCCGTGACGCTGGCAGTGAGCAGTTCTTC. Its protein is CASSRDAGSEQFF.